This passage covers 20 T cell receptor beta chains from one sample sequenced in a study of control samples from healthy donors and cancer patients. TCRdb keeps only in-frame clones here, not all; method: immunoSEQ multiplex PCR. The data contain 260,000 or so clones, roughly 82% of them singletons. Sequenced sample: PBMCs. These receptors originate from a woman aged 55-70 years with lung cancer.

V gene TRBV9 combines with J gene TRBJ1-5; D not resolved. This CDR3 contains 13 residues. Per germline, CDR1 SGDLS and CDR2 YYNGEE. The germline V and J ends were trimmed by 4 bases and 5 bases, with 10 bases remaining between them. The CDR3 nucleotides read TGTGCCAGCAGCCGGCAGGACGATCAGCCCCAGCATTTT. Translated, it gives CASSRQDDQPQHF.

The V and J genes are TRBV7-9 and TRBJ1-1; D is perhaps TRBD1 (5 bases). V lost 5 bases to trimming and J lost 5 bases, with 12 bases between them. The CDR3 loop spans 13 amino acids. Germline CDR1 SEHNR, CDR2 FQNEAQ (reference sequence). CDR3 coding DNA: TGTGCCAGCAGCCCAGCGGGGGGGACTGAAGCTTTCTTT. Its protein product is CASSPAGGTEAFF.

The genes are TRBV10-3 and TRBJ2-1, with D perhaps matching TRBD2 (5 bases). Germline CDR1 ENHRY, CDR2 SYGVKD. The CDR3 sequence is 12 residues long. The V end lost 4 bases, the J end lost 10 bases, and 11 bases lay between the germline ends. The CDR3 DNA reads as TGTGCCATCAGTGGGACTCGGCCGGAGCAGTTCTTC. Amino acid sequence: CAISGTRPEQFF.

The J gene is TRBJ2-7, the V gene TRBV5-1, with D unclear. CDR1 is SGHRS and CDR2 is YFSETQ in the germline V gene. The CDR3 has 11 amino acids. V was trimmed by 4 bases and J by 3 bases, leaving 5 bases between them. The DNA of the CDR3 is TGCGCCAGCAGCATGGACTACGAGCAGTACTTC. Residues: CASSMDYEQYF.

The chain uses TRBV4-1 and TRBJ1-2; D ambiguous. CDR3 length: 17 amino acids. Germline loops: CDR1 MGHRA, CDR2 YSYEKL. V gave up 4 bases and J gave up 4 bases, with 22 bases separating them. The CDR3 loop is CASSPTEAGIKFYGYTF. In nucleotides, the CDR3 is TGCGCCAGCAGCCCTACCGAGGCGGGGATTAAGTTCTATGGCTACACCTTC.

This clone was observed a few times. The chain combines TRBV18 with TRBJ1-1, with 7 bases fitting TRBD1. After removal of 5 bases from V and 1 base from J, the junction contained 1 base not matched to a gene. The CDR3 length is 13 residues. CDR1 is KGHSH, CDR2 LQKENI, per germline. Here the CDR3 reads CASSDRENTEAFF. CDR3 sequence (DNA): TGTGCCAGCTCAGACAGGGAGAACACTGAAGCTTTCTTT.

V and J are TRBV18 and TRBJ2-2, with 7 bases lining up with TRBD1. CDR1 and CDR2 from the germline V gene are KGHSH and LQKENI. The V and J ends lost 8 bases and 1 base, in that order; junction bases with no gene match: 10. There are 16 residues in the CDR3. This chain's CDR3 is CASTNLRQGNTGELFF. The CDR3 coding sequence is TGTGCCAGCACTAACCTGCGACAGGGGAACACCGGGGAGCTGTTTTTT.

This clone was found a few times. Other DNA sequences in the same sample also yield this CDR3. The chain is built from TRBV3-1 (or the pseudogene TRBV3-2) and TRBJ2-6; TRBD2 is a possible D gene (5 bases). The CDR3 is 14 residues long. V lost 7 bases, J lost 0 bases, and 7 bases lay in between. Germline CDR1 is LGHDT and CDR2 is YNNKEL (reference sequence). The CDR3 DNA is TGTGCCAGCATGGGGAGCTCTGGGGCCAACGTCCTGACTTTC. It encodes CASMGSSGANVLTF.

This clone was observed at least ten times. V and J are TRBV27 and TRBJ1-5; tentatively, D is TRBD1 (6 bases). The V end was cut by 8 bases, the J end by 9 bases, with 14 bases between. This CDR3 is 12 amino acids long. The germline V gene encodes CDR1 MNHEY and CDR2 SMNVEV (reference sequence). The CDR3 sequence: CASGQSFGPQHF. The DNA of the CDR3 is TGTGCCAGCGGACAGTCTTTTGGGCCCCAGCATTTT.

This chain uses TRBV5-1 with TRBJ1-1; the match to TRBD1 covers 9 bases. In germline, CDR1 is SGHRS, CDR2 YFSETQ. The V and J ends lost 7 bases and 4 bases, in that order; junction bases with no gene match: 8. The CDR3 runs 14 residues. As DNA, the CDR3 is TGCGCCAGCCTTCGGGGACAGGGATCCACTGAAGCTTTCTTT. This translates into CASLRGQGSTEAFF.

As concerns this clone: Different DNA sequences within this sample yield the same CDR3. This chain connects TRBV18 to TRBJ1-4; no clear D gene. The CDR3 runs to 12 residues. Deletions cut 1 base from V and 8 bases from J, with 5 bases between. CDR1 and CDR2 (germline): KGHSH, LQKENI. CDR3 coding DNA: TGTGCCAGCTCACCACGAAACGAAAAACTGTTTTTT. Translated, it gives CASSPRNEKLFF.

The chain employs TRBV5-6 and TRBJ2-7, with D possibly matching TRBD2 (5 bases). The ends were cut back, 4 bases at V and 2 bases at J, with 19 bases in the middle. The CDR3 consists of 16 residues. The germline V gene has CDR1 SGHDT and CDR2 YYEEEE. The CDR3 bases are TGTGCCAGCAGCCGGACGGATACGGGGATCCCCTACGAGCAGTACTTC. Its translation is CASSRTDTGIPYEQYF. Full variable domain (outside the CDR3, taken from reference TRBV5-6 and TRBJ2-7): DAGVTQSPTHLIKTRGQQVTLRCSPKSGHDTVSWYQQALGQGPQFIFQYYEEEERQRGNFPDRFSGHQFPNYSSELNVNALLLGDSALYLCASSRTDTGIPYEQYFGPGTRLTVT.

The chain couples TRBV27 to TRBJ2-2, with 7 positions matching TRBD2. Looked up from germline, CDR1 is MNHEY and CDR2 is SMNVEV (reference sequence). This CDR3 is built from 16 residues. V shed 3 bases and J 6 bases; nucleotides not matched to a gene: 10. In nucleotides, the CDR3 is TGTGCCAGCAGTTTTGGCGCGGCGGGAGCTCCCGGGGAGCTGTTTTTT. It encodes CASSFGAAGAPGELFF.

V and J are TRBV5-6 and TRBJ2-7; D remains unclear. CDR1 SGHDT and CDR2 YYEEEE come from the germline V gene. The CDR3 consists of 11 residues. Trimming removed 0 bases from V and 6 bases from J, with 4 bases in between. DNA of the CDR3: TGTGCCAGCAGCTTGGAGTCCGAGCAGTACTTC. Translated: CASSLESEQYF.

The table lists this clone with a count of one. The V and J genes are TRBV28 and TRBJ2-7; 7 bases agree with TRBD1. Looked up from germline, CDR1 is MDHEN and CDR2 is SYDVKM. The V segment lost 10 bases and the J segment 2 bases; nucleotides outside the gene matches: 8. This CDR3 comprises 13 residues. CDR3 nucleotide sequence: TGTGCCACAGTGAGGGACAGACCCTACGAGCAGTACTTC. Its protein is CATVRDRPYEQYF.

The gene calls are TRBV19 and TRBJ2-7; D possibly corresponds to TRBD1 (6 bases). V lost 4 bases, J lost 2 bases, and 12 bases lay in between. The germline CDR1 and CDR2 sequences are LNHDA and SQIVND (reference sequence). The CDR3 runs to 14 residues. CDR3 in amino acids: CASSTIGQTYEQYF. In nucleotides, the CDR3 is TGTGCCAGTAGTACCATCGGACAGACCTACGAGCAGTACTTC. Full variable domain (rest looked up from reference TRBV19 and TRBJ2-7): DGGITQSPKYLFRKEGQNVTLSCEQNLNHDAMYWYRQDPGQGLRLIYYSQIVNDFQKGDIAEGYSVSREKKESFPLTVTSAQKNPTAFYLCASSTIGQTYEQYFGPGTRLTVT.

By share, this clone ranks as medium-sized. This chain uses TRBV5-1 with TRBJ2-7; 11 bases match TRBD1. The CDR3 totals 14 residues. Germline CDR1 reads SGHRS; CDR2 reads YFSETQ. The J segment lost 4 bases and the V segment lost 4 bases, leaving 4 bases of the junction unmatched. The CDR3 reads CASSVGTGGYEQYF. CDR3 in DNA: TGCGCCAGCAGCGTGGGGACAGGGGGTTACGAGCAGTACTTC.

The V and J genes are TRBV28 and TRBJ2-1, with 7 bases that match TRBD2. Germline V gives CDR1 MDHEN, CDR2 SYDVKM. V dropped 3 bases and J dropped 8; count of bases not matched to a gene: 16. This CDR3 is 17 amino acids long. CDR3 in DNA: TGTGCCAGCAGTTTTGGGTTCGGGGGGATCAGGGAGGATGAGCAGTTCTTC. Translating it yields CASSFGFGGIREDEQFF.

This chain links TRBV18 with TRBJ1-4, with 7 bases that match TRBD1. This CDR3 has 15 amino acids. The V and J ends lost 1 base and 6 bases, in that order; junction bases with no gene match: 5. Germline CDR1 is KGHSH and CDR2 is LQKENI. The CDR3: CASSPLDREDEKLFF. The CDR3 coding sequence is TGTGCCAGCTCACCACTCGACAGGGAGGATGAAAAACTGTTTTTT.

This sequence joins TRBV12-5 and TRBJ2-4; tentatively, D is TRBD1 (6 bases). Trimming removed 0 bases from V and 2 bases from J, with 14 bases in between. The CDR3 sequence is 17 residues long. Germline assignment: CDR1 LGHNT and CDR2 FRNRAP. The DNA for the CDR3 is TGTGCTAGTGGTTTGGTACACCTAGGGGGAACCAAAAACATTCAGTACTTC. Protein: CASGLVHLGGTKNIQYF.